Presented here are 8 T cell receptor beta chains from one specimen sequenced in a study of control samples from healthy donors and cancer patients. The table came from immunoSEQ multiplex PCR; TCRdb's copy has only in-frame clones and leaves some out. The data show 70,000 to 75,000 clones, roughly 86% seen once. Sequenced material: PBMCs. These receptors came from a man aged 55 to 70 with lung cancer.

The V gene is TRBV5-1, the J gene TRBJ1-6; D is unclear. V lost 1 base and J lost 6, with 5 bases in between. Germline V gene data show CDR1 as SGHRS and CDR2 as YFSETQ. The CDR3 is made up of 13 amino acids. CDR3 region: CASSLMGNSPLHF. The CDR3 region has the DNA TGCGCCAGCAGCTTGATGGGTAATTCACCCCTCCACTTT.

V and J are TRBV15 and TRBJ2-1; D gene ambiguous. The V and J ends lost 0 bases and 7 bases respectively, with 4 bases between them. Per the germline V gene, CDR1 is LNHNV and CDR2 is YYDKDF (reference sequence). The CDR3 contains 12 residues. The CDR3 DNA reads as TGTGCCACCAGCAGAGATGGGAATGAGCAGTTCTTC. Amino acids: CATSRDGNEQFF.

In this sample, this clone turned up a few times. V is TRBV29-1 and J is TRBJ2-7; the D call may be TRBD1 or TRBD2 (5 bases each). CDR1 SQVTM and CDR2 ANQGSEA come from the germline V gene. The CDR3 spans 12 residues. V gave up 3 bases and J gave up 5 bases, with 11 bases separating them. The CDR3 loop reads CSVETEGHEQYV. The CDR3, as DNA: TGCAGCGTTGAGACCGAGGGGCACGAGCAGTACGTC.

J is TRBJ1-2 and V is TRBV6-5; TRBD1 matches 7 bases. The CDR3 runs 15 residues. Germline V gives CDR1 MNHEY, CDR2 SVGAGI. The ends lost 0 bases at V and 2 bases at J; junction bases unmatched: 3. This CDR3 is CASSYSRGRNYGYTF. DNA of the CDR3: TGTGCCAGCAGTTACTCGAGGGGGCGAAACTATGGCTACACCTTC.

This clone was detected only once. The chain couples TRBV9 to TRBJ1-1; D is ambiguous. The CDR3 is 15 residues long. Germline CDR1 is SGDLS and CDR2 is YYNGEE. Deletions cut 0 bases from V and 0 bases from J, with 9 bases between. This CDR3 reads CASSVGGGMNTEAFF. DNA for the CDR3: TGTGCCAGCAGCGTAGGCGGCGGTATGAACACTGAAGCTTTCTTT.

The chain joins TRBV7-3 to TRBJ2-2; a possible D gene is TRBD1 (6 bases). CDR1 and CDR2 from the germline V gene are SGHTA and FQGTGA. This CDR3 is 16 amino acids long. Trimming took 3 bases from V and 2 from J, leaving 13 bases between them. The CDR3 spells CASSFNRVSNTGELFF. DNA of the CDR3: TGTGCCAGCAGCTTTAACAGGGTCTCAAACACCGGGGAGCTGTTTTTT.

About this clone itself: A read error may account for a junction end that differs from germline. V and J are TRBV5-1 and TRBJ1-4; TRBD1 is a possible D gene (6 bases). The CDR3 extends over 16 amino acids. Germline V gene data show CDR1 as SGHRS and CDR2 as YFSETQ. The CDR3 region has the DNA TGCGCCAGCAGGTTGGACGCGGGGGCCTCAAATGAAAAACTGTTTTTT. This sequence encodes CASRLDAGASNEKLFF.

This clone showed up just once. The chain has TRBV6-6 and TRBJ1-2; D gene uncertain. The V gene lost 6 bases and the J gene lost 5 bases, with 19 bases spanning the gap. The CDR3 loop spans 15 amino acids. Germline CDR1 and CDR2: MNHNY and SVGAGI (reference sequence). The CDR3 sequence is CASSSGSPTMYGYTF. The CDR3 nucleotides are TGTGCCAGCAGCTCCGGGTCCCCCACAATGTATGGCTACACCTTC.